This is a list of T cell receptor beta chains from one sample in a study of cytotoxic CD8 clonotypes in ibrutinib-treated CLL. Libraries were prepared by immunoSEQ multiplex PCR; TCRdb keeps only in-frame clonotypes and omits some of them. Among about 330,000 clones listed, roughly 70% were seen once. The source was PBMCs, collected after 36 months of ibrutinib treatment. The receptors originated from a human donor with chronic lymphocytic leukemia. Each CDR3 is given with its conserved first and last residue. The order of the fields is V gene, clone size, CDR3 protein. Where a row states a size, it is once, few, many or the class of an expanded clone; other rows omit it.

TRBV25-1 . CASSEPGSVYGYTF
TRBV6-1 . CASSVTGNQPQHF
TRBV7-9 once CASSSSGRRTEAFF
TRBV5-6 . CASSQDSRTQYF
TRBV6-5 . CASRSGTSRTQYF
TRBV4-1 . CASSQNLEQPQHF
TRBV18 . CASSPLGLAGGTGELFF
TRBV29-1 . CSVFIRQSSYEQYF
TRBV7-2 . CASSLVPLADYEQYF
TRBV5-7 . CASSFFSQGFSRNQPQHF
TRBV4-2 . CASSQVHRETQYF
TRBV10-3 . CATAPHTGVEKLFF
TRBV7-6 . CASSWASGANNEQFF
TRBV27 . CASSSVGGTAVIQYF
TRBV19 . CASSKTGGVNGYTF
TRBV7-3 . CASSANAALVQLHF
TRBV2 . CASSDSGGIFGQRDYF
TRBV19 . CASRTTGDYGYTF
TRBV7-2 . CASTTNPYEQYF
TRBV4-1 many CASSHSRQGDYEQYF
TRBV9 . CASSVEGLAGYEQYF
TRBV14 few CASSPRDRAYGYTF
TRBV4-1 few CASSLSPDTQYF
TRBV23-1 . CASSPPTYEQYF
TRBV4-1 . CASSQPIAGGDEQFF
TRBV5-1 . CASSLVVGPYEQYF
TRBV6-5 . CASSYFGAETQYF
TRBV4-1 . CASSQDALDYTDTQYF
TRBV4-1 . CASSPGVGRGNIQYF
TRBV14 once CASSQEYWAGGRDTGELFF
TRBV9 . CASSRLGLANTGELFF
TRBV6-5 . CASSYSAGTYGYTF
TRBV5-4 . CASSRDRDEQFF
TRBV29-1 . CSASGRSYNEQFF
TRBV11-2 . CASSFDRAGQYF
TRBV27 . CASKDRGVPVGPYNEQFF
TRBV5-4 few CASSLAGDEQYF
TRBV6-1 . CASSPTDIYEQYF
TRBV29-1 . CSVTRGPTEAFF
TRBV5-1 . CASSLGGYNQPQHF
TRBV29-1 . CSVKGQGLRTYQETQYF
TRBV5-1 once CASSLTGDMNTEAFF
TRBV5-6 . CASISRPRNEQFF
TRBV11-2 . CASSYDRGQAEAFF
TRBV29-1 . CSVVRASNEKLFF
TRBV4-1 . CASSQEPSGRLETQYF
TRBV27 . CASSFDQGTQYGYTF
TRBV5-1 . CAQASPRGPSYNEQFF
TRBV6-5 . CASSLGRLQETQYF
TRBV18 . CASSPHGLADYYEQYF
TRBV2 . CASSEPRGGPSGANVLTF
TRBV23-1 . CASSQVPTERYEQYF
TRBV2 . CASSVGTLLYEQYF
TRBV9 . CASSPRNGIGAEAFF
TRBV15 . CATSRVGGGGQETQYF
TRBV5-1 few CASSPGTGVNIQYF
TRBV6-1 . CASSVGMRAFF